This TCR beta chain is drawn from a study of beta chain features in type 1 diabetes. TCRB transcripts that were expressed got sequenced, as all of the isolated RNA had been reverse transcribed. TCRdb keeps only in-frame clones here, not all; method: immunoSEQ multiplex PCR. The sample records about 350,000 clones, about 18% being singletons. J gave up 6 bases and V 5 bases, and 7 bases lay outside the gene matches. Germline-derived CDR1 and CDR2 are SGHAT and FQNNGV. CDR3 length: 16 residues. This sequence originates from a woman aged 18-35 years in good health. Sequenced sample: naive CD4+ T cells from blood. J is TRBJ2-1 and V is TRBV11-2; 13 bases are shared with TRBD2. CDR3 sequence (DNA): TGTGCCAGCAGCACACGGACTAGCGGGAGTAGCAATGAGCAGTTCTTC. This codes for CASSTRTSGSSNEQFF. Full variable domain (outside the CDR3, taken from reference TRBV11-2 and TRBJ2-1): EAGVAQSPRYKIIEKRQSVAFWCNPISGHATLYWYQQILGQGPKLLIQFQNNGVVDDSQLPKDRFSAERLKGVDSTLKIQPAKLEDSAVYLCASSTRTSGSSNEQFFGPGTRLTVL.